This T cell receptor beta chain derives from a study of blood T cell repertoires in COVID-19. The overall study: The cDNA or gDNA used as material had been derived from T cells, B-cell-depleted T cells, or PBMCs.

Generated by immunoSEQ multiplex PCR, the TCRdb table keeps only in-frame clones and is missing some. Counted here are 200,000 to 300,000 clones, around nine tenths occurring once; the ten biggest clones make up approximately 9.4%. Germline V gene lookup returns CDR1 SGHAT and CDR2 FQDESV (reference sequence). The CDR3 is 14 residues long. V was pared by 5 bases and J by 6 bases, with 9 bases of the junction left unmatched. The chain joins TRBV11-1 to TRBJ2-5; 7 bases map to TRBD1. The receptor's source is a man aged 40-49 years who had recovered from COVID-19. Sequenced sample: peripheral blood. The DNA of the CDR3 is TGTGCCAGCAGCGTAATAGGGGGCGCGCAGACCCAGTACTTC. Protein sequence: CASSVIGGAQTQYF.